The T cell receptor beta chain described here comes from a study of shared T cell receptors in the human thymus. Generated by immunoSEQ multiplex PCR, the TCRdb table keeps only in-frame clones and is missing some. The top ten clones hold about 0.03% of a sample with 63,000 or so clones, 90% to 95% of them seen once. The CDR3 consists of 16 residues. The V gene lost 1 base and the J gene lost 1 base, with 12 bases spanning the gap. Per the germline V gene, CDR1 is LGHNA and CDR2 is YNFKEQ. The receptor comes from a human donor. This chain connects TRBV4-2 to TRBJ2-3; D perhaps matches TRBD2 (7 bases). The sample taken for sequencing was thymocytes. For the CDR3, the DNA is TGTGCCAGCAGCCAAGCCCCGCGGGGGCGCACAGATACGCAGTATTTT. Translating it yields CASSQAPRGRTDTQYF.